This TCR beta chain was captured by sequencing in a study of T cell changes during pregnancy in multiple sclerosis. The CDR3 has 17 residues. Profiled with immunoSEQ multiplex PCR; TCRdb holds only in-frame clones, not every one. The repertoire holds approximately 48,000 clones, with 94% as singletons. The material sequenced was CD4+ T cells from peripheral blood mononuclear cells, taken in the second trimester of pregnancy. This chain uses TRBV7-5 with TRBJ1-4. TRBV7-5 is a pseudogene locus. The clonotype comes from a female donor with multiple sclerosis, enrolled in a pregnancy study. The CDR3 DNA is TGTGCCAGAAGCCCTCCCCGAGTCCTTGCAACTAATGAAAAACTGTTTTTT. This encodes CARSPPRVLATNEKLFF.